Each of the 2 T cell receptor beta chains below was sequenced from the same sample in a study of T cell changes during pregnancy in multiple sclerosis (dated by TCRdb to about 2019). Libraries were constructed by the immunoSEQ multiplex PCR assay. The table comes from immuneACCESS by way of TCRdb, which keeps in-frame sequences with V and J called. Part of the clones is missing from these tables; in studies checked, under half for an unresolved V gene and the rest for unknown reasons. The sample profile shows some 44,000 clones; 85% to 95% of them were found once. Roughly 0.55% of the sample is held by the ten biggest clonotypes. The sequenced sample was CD4+ T cells from peripheral blood mononuclear cells, obtained in the third trimester of pregnancy. The receptors here all came from a female donor with multiple sclerosis, enrolled in a pregnancy study.

This chain links TRBV6-5 with TRBJ2-1; TRBD2 agrees at 7 bases. Looked up from germline, CDR1 is MNHEY and CDR2 is SVGAGI. The CDR3 covers 14 residues. J was trimmed by 4 bases and V by 5 bases; bases with no gene match: 5. This chain's CDR3 is CASSLSGIYNEQFF. The CDR3 DNA is TGTGCCAGCAGTCTGAGCGGGATTTACAATGAGCAGTTCTTC.

The chain recombines TRBV30 with TRBJ1-2; a possible D gene is TRBD1 (6 bases). V was trimmed by 3 bases and J by 6 bases, leaving 23 bases between them. The CDR3 totals 16 residues. From germline, CDR1 is GTSNPN and CDR2 SVGIG (reference sequence). CDR3: CAWSATYRENRDGYTF. DNA for the CDR3: TGTGCCTGGAGCGCCACGTACAGGGAAAATCGGGATGGCTACACCTTC. The variable domain in full, completed from reference TRBV30 and TRBJ1-2, reads SQTIHQWPATLVQPVGSPLSLECTVEGTSNPNLYWYRQAAGRGLQLLFYSVGIGQISSEVPQNLSASRPQDRQFILSSKKLLLSDSGFYLCAWSATYRENRDGYTFGSGTRLTVV.